The source of this T cell receptor (beta chain) is a study of blood T cell repertoires in COVID-19. Study details: COVID-19 samples from acute and convalescent phases originated in the United States, Italy and Spain. PBMCs, B-cell-depleted T cells, or T cells were the source of the cDNA or gDNA that made up the material.

Looked up from germline, CDR1 is SGHVS and CDR2 is FNYEAQ. V lost 4 bases and J 6 bases, leaving 7 bases between the germline ends. There are 12 residues in the CDR3. This clone has only one observation. Only in-frame clones appear in the TCRdb table, and some are missing; sequencing was by immunoSEQ multiplex PCR. The sample has about 110,000 clones, 71% seen once. This sequence originates from a human donor with acute or convalescent COVID-19. The donor label of this sample is uncertain. The chain has TRBV7-6 and TRBJ2-1; no reliable D call. The sample was peripheral blood. The CDR3 DNA reads TGTGCCAGCAGCTCCGTGAGCAATGAGCAGTTCTTC. Translation: CASSSVSNEQFF.